A single sample gave rise to the 27 T cell receptor beta chains below, sequenced in a study of shared clonotypes between healthy human individuals. Some clones are missing from TCRdb's copy, which holds only in-frame ones; the method was immunoSEQ multiplex PCR. The table shows roughly 1 million clones, with about 77% occurring only once. Sequenced sample: memory CD4+ T cells sorted from blood. The subset is: CD45RA-negative fraction. Receptors originate from a man aged 18 to 35 in good health.

The chain employs TRBV28 and TRBJ1-1, with D possibly TRBD1 on 6 matching bases. The CDR3 extends over 15 amino acids. The V gene's germline CDR1 is MDHEN and CDR2 SYDVKM. Trimming took off 1 base at V and 7 bases at J, with 16 bases between the two ends. CDR3 sequence (DNA): TGTGCCAGCAGTTTATCAGTTACAGGGAATGTTGAAGCTTTCTTT. Amino acid sequence: CASSLSVTGNVEAFF.

This clone was seen a few times. The chain combines TRBV7-8 with TRBJ2-3; TRBD2 agrees at 8 bases. Germline CDR1 reads SGHVS; CDR2 reads FQNEAQ. V was clipped by 1 base and J by 4 bases; unmatched bases: 10. This CDR3 has 17 amino acids. This chain's CDR3 is CASSLVSGRARADTQYF. The CDR3 DNA sequence: TGTGCCAGCAGCTTAGTTTCCGGGAGGGCCCGGGCAGATACGCAGTATTTT.

Of note for this clone: A read error may explain this, as a much larger clone is one base away. Other DNA sequences in this specimen translate into the identical CDR3. The chain carries TRBV27 and TRBJ2-7; 7 positions match TRBD1. V lost 5 bases to trimming and J lost 0 bases; unmatched junction nucleotides: 4. The CDR3 sequence is 14 residues long. The germline V gene has CDR1 MNHEY and CDR2 SMNVEV (reference sequence). This CDR3 is CASSRDRASYEQYF. The CDR3 DNA reads TGTGCCAGCAGTAGAGACAGGGCCTCCTACGAGCAGTACTTC.

The gene calls are TRBV9 and TRBJ2-3; a possible D gene is TRBD1 (7 bases). The CDR3 sequence is 16 residues long. Trimming removed 3 bases at V and 6 bases at J, with 20 bases between. Germline loops: CDR1 SGDLS, CDR2 YYNGEE. The CDR3 DNA follows: TGTGCCAGCAGCGCCGGAGGGGGACAGTCTAGCGATACGCAGTATTTT. It codes for CASSAGGGQSSDTQYF.

The rearrangement links TRBV10-3 to TRBJ2-3, with D possibly being TRBD2 (5 bases). CDR3 length: 13 residues. CDR1 ENHRY and CDR2 SYGVKD come from the germline V gene. Trimming shortened V by 8 bases and J by 0 bases, and 9 bases separated the two germline ends. CDR3 in DNA: TGTGCCATCGCGGGCGGTAGCACAGATACGCAGTATTTT. The encoded protein is CAIAGGSTDTQYF.

The chain uses TRBV10-2 and TRBJ2-3; unclear D gene. Trimming removed 2 bases from V and 7 bases from J, with 7 bases in between. The CDR3 runs 12 residues. Germline-derived CDR1 and CDR2 are WSHSY and SAAADI. For the CDR3, the DNA is TGCGCCAGCAGTGAGGTCCTAAATACGCAGTATTTT. Residues: CASSEVLNTQYF.

V and J are TRBV4-1 and TRBJ2-3, with 9 bases lining up with TRBD2. CDR1 is MGHRA and CDR2 is YSYEKL in the germline V gene. The CDR3 is made up of 16 amino acids. Unmatched junction bases numbered 9, after V lost 4 bases and J lost 4 bases. The CDR3 sequence: CASSRLAGSPADTQYF. The CDR3 nucleotides read TGCGCCAGCAGCCGCCTAGCGGGGAGTCCGGCAGATACGCAGTATTTT.

The chain combines TRBV9 with TRBJ1-3; possibly TRBD1 for D (5 bases). There are 16 residues in the CDR3. V was clipped by 0 bases and J by 0 bases, with 10 bases between them. The germline gives CDR1 SGDLS, CDR2 YYNGEE. In DNA form, the CDR3 reads TGTGCCAGCAGCGTAGGGGGAACAGGCTCTGGAAACACCATATATTTT. Amino acids: CASSVGGTGSGNTIYF. The full variable domain, its missing parts supplied by reference TRBV9 and TRBJ1-3, is DSGVTQTPKHLITATGQRVTLRCSPRSGDLSVYWYQQSLDQGLQFLIQYYNGEERAKGNILERFSAQQFPDLHSELNLSSLELGDSALYFCASSVGGTGSGNTIYFGEGSWLTVV.

The chain joins TRBV28 to TRBJ1-4; no clear D gene. Germline V gene lookup returns CDR1 MDHEN and CDR2 SYDVKM. This CDR3 comprises 14 residues. Trimming cost V 7 bases and J 7 bases, with 16 bases left between them. CDR3 in DNA: TGTGCCAGCAACACAGACCGTGAAGGTGAAAAACTGTTTTTT. It is translated as CASNTDREGEKLFF.

The rearrangement links TRBV27 to TRBJ2-1; 7 nucleotides match TRBD2. There are 19 residues in the CDR3. Germline CDR1 reads MNHEY; CDR2 reads SMNVEV (reference sequence). Losses at the gene ends were 5 bases for V and 0 bases for J; bases not matched to a gene: 16. CDR3 DNA: TGTGCCAGCAGTACCTCGGGTCGCGGGGGAGTCAGCTCCTACAATGAGCAGTTCTTC. Its translation: CASSTSGRGGVSSYNEQFF.

About this clone itself: A far larger clone differs by one base, so this is likely a read error. Other DNA variants within this sample encode the same CDR3. The gene calls are TRBV5-1 and TRBJ2-7; the match to TRBD1 covers 7 bases. Per germline, CDR1 SGHRS and CDR2 YFSETQ. This CDR3 comprises 15 residues. The CDR3 DNA reads as TGCGCTAGCAGCTCAGGGGACAGCTCCTCCTACGAGCAGTACTTC. This codes for CASSSGDSSSYEQYF.

This sequence joins TRBV7-9 and TRBJ1-3; D uncertain. Germline V lookup: CDR1 SEHNR, CDR2 FQNEAQ (reference sequence). CDR3 length: 15 amino acids. Trimming removed 0 bases from V and 2 bases from J, with 8 bases in between. CDR3: CASSLASGTGNTIYF. The CDR3 DNA sequence: TGTGCCAGCAGCTTAGCTAGCGGGACTGGAAACACCATATATTTT.

The gene calls are TRBV19 and TRBJ2-2; 10 positions agree with TRBD2. CDR3 size: 15 residues. Trimming cost V 10 bases and J 5 bases; bases outside gene matches: 10. Germline CDR1 reads LNHDA; CDR2 reads SQIVND (reference sequence). CDR3 nucleotide sequence: TGTGCCACTTTTCCGGGACTAGCGAGTACCGGGGAGCTGTTTTTT. Protein product: CATFPGLASTGELFF. Together with reference TRBV19 and TRBJ2-2, the CDR3 gives the full variable domain: DGGITQSPKYLFRKEGQNVTLSCEQNLNHDAMYWYRQDPGQGLRLIYYSQIVNDFQKGDIAEGYSVSREKKESFPLTVTSAQKNPTAFYLCATFPGLASTGELFFGEGSRLTVL.

This clone was detected once. This chain connects TRBV5-1 to TRBJ1-3; tentative D call: TRBD1 (5 bases). CDR1 is SGHRS, CDR2 YFSETQ, per germline. Trimming took 4 bases from V and 0 from J, leaving 8 bases between them. CDR3 size: 14 residues. CDR3: CASSGASSGNTIYF. The CDR3 DNA reads as TGCGCCAGCAGCGGGGCAAGCTCTGGAAACACCATATATTTT.

The gene calls are TRBV7-9 and TRBJ1-1; no clear D. The CDR3 is 12 amino acids. Per the germline V gene, CDR1 is SEHNR and CDR2 is FQNEAQ (reference sequence). V lost 2 bases and J 7 bases, leaving 8 bases between the germline ends. The CDR3 loop is CASSLNTYEAFF. CDR3 coding DNA: TGTGCCAGCAGCTTAAATACATATGAAGCTTTCTTT.

This rearrangement joins TRBV21-1 to TRBJ2-5; the table assigns TRBD2, which was not confirmed against the DNA. The tail of the sequence fits TRBJ2-7 better, so the J call may be wrong. TRBV21-1 is given as a pseudogene. The CDR3 has 14 amino acids. Written as DNA, the CDR3 is TGTGCCAGCAGCACCCGGACTAGCGGCCACGAGCAGTACTTC. Protein sequence: CASSTRTSGHEQYF.

The chain employs TRBV11-2 and TRBJ1-2; tentatively, D is TRBD1 (5 bases). Germline lookup yields CDR1 SGHAT and CDR2 FQNNGV. CDR3 length equals 15 residues. Trimming removed 7 bases at V and 6 bases at J, with 21 bases between. The CDR3 coding sequence is TGTGCCAGCACCTGGCAAAGCTGGGGCCTAAATGGCTACACCTTC. It encodes CASTWQSWGLNGYTF.

Only one count was recorded for this clone. This likely came from a read error, as a far larger clone is one base away. Other DNA sequences within the sample encode an identical CDR3. In nucleotides, the CDR3 is TGTGCCAGCAGCTCCAGCACAGATACGCAGTATTTT. Protein: CASSSSTDTQYF. The chain carries TRBV7-2 and TRBJ2-3; D call uncertain. CDR1 and CDR2 (germline): SGHTA, FQGNSA. This CDR3 has 12 residues. Deletions cut 4 bases from V and 0 bases from J, with 2 bases between.

V and J are TRBV14 and TRBJ1-2; D is undetermined. Germline lookup yields CDR1 SGHDN and CDR2 FVKESK. V lost 0 bases and J lost 3, with 8 bases in between. The CDR3 is 14 amino acids. CDR3 region: CASSQDLADYGYTF. The DNA for the CDR3 is TGTGCCAGCAGCCAAGATTTGGCAGACTATGGCTACACCTTC.

This clone was recorded only once. The chain employs TRBV28 and TRBJ1-2; D gene uncertain. Germline CDR1 reads MDHEN; CDR2 reads SYDVKM. The ends were cut back, 2 bases at V and 6 bases at J, with 19 bases in the middle. This CDR3 contains 16 residues. The CDR3 nucleotides read TGTGCCAGCAGTTTACAAACCGGGCCCAGAGGGCATGGCTACACCTTC. This translates into CASSLQTGPRGHGYTF.

The rearrangement joins TRBV28 to TRBJ2-7, with D tentatively TRBD1 (6 bases). The CDR3 spans 13 residues. CDR1 is MDHEN and CDR2 is SYDVKM in the germline V gene. The ends were cut back, 6 bases at V and 6 bases at J, with 15 bases in the middle. The CDR3, as DNA: TGTGCCAGCAGCAAAATCGACAGGATCGAGCAGTACTTC. Protein sequence: CASSKIDRIEQYF.

The table lists this clone with a few counts. The gene calls are TRBV6-5 and TRBJ2-4; 9 nucleotides agree with TRBD1. Looked up from germline, CDR1 is MNHEY and CDR2 is SVGAGI. The CDR3 is made up of 15 amino acids. Unmatched junction bases numbered 6, after V lost 5 bases and J lost 4 bases. CDR3 loop: CASSAPGQGKNIQYF. CDR3 DNA sequence: TGTGCCAGCAGTGCGCCGGGACAGGGTAAAAACATTCAGTACTTC.

The rearrangement uses TRBV15 and TRBJ2-1; D is uncertain. Per the germline V gene, CDR1 is LNHNV and CDR2 is YYDKDF (reference sequence). Trimming stripped 4 bases from V and 8 bases from J, with 18 bases between. The CDR3 length is 15 residues. CDR3 nucleotide sequence: TGTGCCACCAGCACCTACAAGGCCCGCGGCGATGAGCAGTTCTTC. Amino acids: CATSTYKARGDEQFF.

The chain combines TRBV7-3 with TRBJ2-6; the D is unclear. CDR1 and CDR2 (germline): SGHTA, FQGTGA. The CDR3 is made up of 14 amino acids. Trimming took off 4 bases at V and 2 bases at J, with 6 bases between the two ends. The CDR3 DNA sequence: TGTGCCAGCAGCTCGAGGCCTGGGGCCAACGTCCTGACTTTC. Translating gives CASSSRPGANVLTF.

This clone has just one count. The rearrangement joins TRBV5-4 to TRBJ2-2; 8 positions match TRBD1. Germline V CDR1 and CDR2: SGHNT, YYREEE (reference sequence). The CDR3 runs to 17 residues. V lost 4 bases and J lost 6; bases outside the gene matches: 14. The CDR3 DNA is TGTGCCAGCAGCCGCCCCGGACAGGGAAAAGGTTCCGGGGAGCTGTTTTTT. It codes for CASSRPGQGKGSGELFF.

The chain joins TRBV18 to TRBJ2-7, with TRBD1 identical over 10 bases. J was trimmed by 12 bases and V by 6 bases; bases with no gene match: 8. The CDR3 has 12 residues. Germline V lookup: CDR1 KGHSH, CDR2 LQKENI. CDR3 coding DNA: TGTGCCAGCTCCCAGGGGGGACAGGGGACGTACTTC. Translation: CASSQGGQGTYF.

The CDR3 sequence is CASSGMRGGTDTQYF. CDR3 bases: TGTGCCAGCAGCGGAATGAGAGGGGGGACAGATACGCAGTATTTT. The J gene is TRBJ2-3, the V gene TRBV9, with D perhaps assigned TRBD1 or TRBD2 (6 bases each). Trimming took off 3 bases at V and 3 bases at J, with 14 bases between the two ends. Germline lookup yields CDR1 SGDLS and CDR2 YYNGEE. The CDR3 is made up of 15 amino acids.